These 6 T cell receptor beta chains came from one sample sequenced in a study of neoadjuvant anti-PD-1 for oral cavity cancer. Time point here: after neoadjuvant nivolumab, at surgical resection. Clones were read by immunoSEQ multiplex PCR, and TCRdb kept only the in-frame ones, dropping some. The top ten clones hold less than 3% of a sample with approximately 68,000 clones, roughly nine tenths of them seen once. The sequencing here drew on PBMCs, taken after nivolumab (anti-PD-1) treatment. The receptors here all came from a person aged 35-80 years with oral cavity squamous cell carcinoma.

The J gene is TRBJ2-5, the V gene TRBV6-5, with 15 bases matching TRBD2. Germline CDR1 and CDR2: MNHEY and SVGAGI. Trimming took 6 bases from V and 12 from J; bases not matched to a gene: 5. The length of the CDR3 is 13 residues. CDR3 amino acids: CASRRTSGGGEYF. CDR3 sequence (DNA): TGTGCCAGCAGACGGACTAGCGGGGGGGGCGAGTACTTC.

The table lists this clone with a few counts. V is TRBV10-2 and J is TRBJ1-2; perhaps TRBD1 as D (5 bases). The germline V and J ends were trimmed by 5 bases and 6 bases, with 10 bases remaining between them. The CDR3 totals 12 residues. Germline lookup yields CDR1 WSHSY and CDR2 SAAADI. As DNA, the CDR3 is TGCGCCAGCAGTTGGGCGACAGATGGCTACACCTTC. Amino acids: CASSWATDGYTF.

The V gene is TRBV5-4, the J gene TRBJ2-7; the D gene is possibly TRBD1 (6 bases). CDR1 and CDR2 (germline): SGHNT, YYREEE (reference sequence). The CDR3 length is 14 residues. Trimming removed 0 bases from V and 2 bases from J, with 9 bases in between. The CDR3 spells CASSLEPGAYEQYF. The CDR3 DNA follows: TGTGCCAGCAGCTTGGAGCCAGGGGCCTACGAGCAGTACTTC.

The V call is TRBV5-1, the J call TRBJ1-6; possibly TRBD1 for D (5 bases). Trimming cost V 3 bases and J 7 bases, with 29 bases left between them. This CDR3 comprises 20 residues. Germline loops: CDR1 SGHRS, CDR2 YFSETQ. CDR3 in DNA: TGCGCCAGCAGCTCGAATCTTGGAGGCCCGGGGCAGACCTTCAATTCACCCCTCCACTTT. Translation: CASSSNLGGPGQTFNSPLHF.

The CDR3 DNA reads as TGTGCCAGCAGCTTGGACGAATGGGAGACCCAGTACTTC. Protein: CASSLDEWETQYF. The chain uses TRBV9 and TRBJ2-5; D is ambiguous. The CDR3 loop spans 13 amino acids. CDR1 SGDLS and CDR2 YYNGEE come from the germline V gene. Trimming took off 4 bases at V and 5 bases at J, with 12 bases between the two ends.

The J gene is TRBJ1-5, the V gene TRBV7-8; D remains ambiguous. Germline values: CDR1 SGHVS, CDR2 FQNEAQ. The CDR3 length is 14 residues. The V gene lost 4 bases and the J gene lost 4 bases, with 11 bases spanning the gap. CDR3 in DNA: TGTGCCAGCAGCTCGTTTCACCGGAATCAGCCCCAGCATTTT. This gives the protein CASSSFHRNQPQHF.